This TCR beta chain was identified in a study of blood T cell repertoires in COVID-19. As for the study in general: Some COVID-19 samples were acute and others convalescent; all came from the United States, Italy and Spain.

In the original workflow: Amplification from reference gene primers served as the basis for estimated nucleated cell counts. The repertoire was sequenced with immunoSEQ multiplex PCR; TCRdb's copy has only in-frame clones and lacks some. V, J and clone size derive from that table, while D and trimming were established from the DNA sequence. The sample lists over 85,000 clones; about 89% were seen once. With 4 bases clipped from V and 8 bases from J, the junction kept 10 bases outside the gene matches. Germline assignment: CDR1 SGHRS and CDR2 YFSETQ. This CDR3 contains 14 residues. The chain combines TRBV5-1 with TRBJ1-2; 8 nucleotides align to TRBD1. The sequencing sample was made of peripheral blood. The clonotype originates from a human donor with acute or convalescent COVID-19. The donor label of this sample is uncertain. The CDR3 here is CASSQQGDSPGYTF. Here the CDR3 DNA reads TGCGCCAGCAGCCAACAGGGGGACTCCCCCGGCTACACCTTC.